This entry is about one TCR beta chain. V was shortened by 1 base and J by 2 bases, with 6 bases between the two germline ends. Germline V CDR1 and CDR2: PRHDT, FYEKMQ (reference sequence). The CDR3 covers 14 residues. This specimen comes from a study of blood T cell repertoires in COVID-19. Across the whole study: The analysed material was cDNA or gDNA that came from T cells, B-cell-depleted T cells, or PBMCs.

In assigning cohorts, the study relied on participant-reported clinical history. Cohort 3 donors counted as recovered after two negative PCRs, clearance, or resolved symptoms. Original processing notes: The authors estimated nucleated cell counts from reference gene primer amplification. The data were produced by immunoSEQ multiplex PCR, yet TCRdb's version contains in-frame clones alone and is incomplete. Clone size and V and J calls were adopted from that table, with D and trimming inferred from the DNA. The sample carries about 250,000 clones, 86% recorded once. The V gene is TRBV13, the J gene TRBJ1-3; maybe TRBD1 (6 bases). The sequence was obtained from a man between 40 and 49 years old who had recovered from COVID-19. The specimen was PBMCs or T cells enriched from blood (not recorded which). CDR3 residues: CASSLDRAGNTIYF. CDR3 nucleotides: TGTGCCAGCAGCTTAGACAGGGCTGGAAACACCATATATTTT.